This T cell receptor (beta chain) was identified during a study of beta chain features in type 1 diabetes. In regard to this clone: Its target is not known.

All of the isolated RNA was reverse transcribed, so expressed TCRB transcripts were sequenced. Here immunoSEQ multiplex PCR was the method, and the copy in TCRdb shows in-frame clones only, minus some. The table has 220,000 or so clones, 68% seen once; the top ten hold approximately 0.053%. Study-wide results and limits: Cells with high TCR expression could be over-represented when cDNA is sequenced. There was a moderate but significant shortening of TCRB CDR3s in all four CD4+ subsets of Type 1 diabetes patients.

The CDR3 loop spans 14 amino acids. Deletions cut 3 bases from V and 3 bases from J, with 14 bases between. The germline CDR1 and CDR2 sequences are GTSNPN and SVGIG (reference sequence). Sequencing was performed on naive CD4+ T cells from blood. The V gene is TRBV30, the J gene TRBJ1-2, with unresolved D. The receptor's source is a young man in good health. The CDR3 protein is CAWRSRVADYGYTF. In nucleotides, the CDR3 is TGTGCCTGGAGGTCGAGGGTAGCGGACTATGGCTACACCTTC.